A single TCR beta chain is shown here with its context. Germline lookup yields CDR1 SGHVS and CDR2 FQNEAQ. With 1 base clipped from V and 4 bases from J, the junction kept 6 bases outside the gene matches. This CDR3 contains 16 residues. Naive CD8 cells comprised CD45RO-negative, CCR7-positively selected cells, excluding terminally differentiated effector memory CD45RA+ cells. Assay used: immunoSEQ multiplex PCR; TCRdb lists only in-frame clones, some missing. The profile covers roughly 2,000,000 clones, with approximately 95% appearing a single time and 1.2% taken by the ten largest. This record belongs to a study of shared clonotypes between healthy human individuals.

Input material: naive CD8+ T cells sorted from blood. The sequence was collected from a man between 18 and 35 years old in good health. The V call is TRBV7-8, the J call TRBJ1-5, with 8 positions matching TRBD1. This CDR3 reads CASSLVGTGENQPQHF. The CDR3 nucleotides are TGTGCCAGCAGCTTAGTCGGGACAGGCGAAAATCAGCCCCAGCATTTT.